One sample yielded the 27 T cell receptor beta chains listed below, sequenced in a study of cytomegalovirus exposure and HLA in healthy donors. This PCR relied on a set of 60 Vbeta primers and 13 Jbeta primers. Some clones are missing from TCRdb's copy, which holds only in-frame ones; the method was immunoSEQ multiplex PCR. The repertoire includes approximately 150,000 clones, 65% to 70% of them detected once, and less than 5% sits in the top ten. The sample comprised PBMCs. Source of these receptors: a woman between 18 and 29 years old in good health and CMV-seropositive.

The J gene is TRBJ2-7, the V gene TRBV28; 8 bases fit TRBD2. With V trimmed by 7 bases and J by 4 bases, 12 bases remained unmatched. The germline gives CDR1 MDHEN, CDR2 SYDVKM. This CDR3 spans 15 amino acids. DNA for the CDR3: TGTGCCAGCATCTCTGCGGGACTAGATAATTACGAGCAGTACTTC. Translating it yields CASISAGLDNYEQYF.

The chain has TRBV19 and TRBJ2-7; 7 bases are shared with TRBD2. Germline CDR1 and CDR2: LNHDA and SQIVND (reference sequence). The junction had 19 bases not matched to a gene; V was cut back by 3 bases and J by 5 bases. The CDR3 sequence is 18 residues long. The CDR3 region has the DNA TGTGCCAGTAGTATCGTGGCCGGGGTGGCGGGAGCAAGGAACGAGCAGTACTTC. It codes for CASSIVAGVAGARNEQYF.

In nucleotides, the CDR3 is TGCAGCCTATCCCTCGGGACTAGTCGCAATGAGCAGTTCTTC. Protein product: CSLSLGTSRNEQFF. The chain is built from TRBV29-1 and TRBJ2-1; 8 bases are shared with TRBD2. The ends lost 8 bases at V and 6 bases at J; junction bases unmatched: 12. Germline V CDR1 and CDR2: SQVTM, ANQGSEA. The CDR3 length is 14 residues.

V is TRBV7-8 and J is TRBJ2-1; D is undetermined. This CDR3 spans 14 amino acids. The germline CDR1 and CDR2 sequences are SGHVS and FQNEAQ. V was clipped by 1 base and J by 7 bases, with 11 bases between them. The CDR3 DNA follows: TGTGCCAGCAGCTTAGGAGGCCGGGTTAATGAGCAGTTCTTC. Protein sequence: CASSLGGRVNEQFF. Combining the CDR3 with reference TRBV7-8 and TRBJ2-1 gives the whole variable domain GAGVSQSPRYKVAKRGQDVALRCDPISGHVSLFWYQQALGQGPEFLTYFQNEAQLDKSGLPSDRFFAERPEGSVSTLKIQRTQQEDSAVYLCASSLGGRVNEQFFGPGTRLTVL.

This chain connects TRBV4-2 to TRBJ2-5; D call uncertain. Deletions cut 1 base from V and 5 bases from J, with 8 bases between. Per germline, CDR1 LGHNA and CDR2 YNFKEQ. This CDR3 spans 13 amino acids. The CDR3 sequence: CASSQGAWETQYF. CDR3 nucleotides: TGTGCCAGCAGCCAAGGGGCGTGGGAGACCCAGTACTTC.

V and J are TRBV5-1 and TRBJ1-2, with D possibly TRBD1 on 5 matching bases. The germline V gene encodes CDR1 SGHRS and CDR2 YFSETQ. Trimming cost V 3 bases and J 6 bases, with 12 bases left between them. There are 13 residues in the CDR3. In DNA form, the CDR3 reads TGCGCCAGCAGCTCGTCATTGACAGATGGCTACACCTTC. Translation: CASSSSLTDGYTF.

The V gene is TRBV7-2, the J gene TRBJ1-2, with a possible D match to TRBD1 (5 bases). The CDR3 has 15 residues. The germline gives CDR1 SGHTA, CDR2 FQGNSA. The V and J ends lost 1 base and 2 bases respectively, with 11 bases between them. The CDR3 sequence: CASSLGPGGNYGYTF. CDR3 bases: TGTGCCAGCAGCTTAGGACCGGGGGGGAACTATGGCTACACCTTC.

This sequence joins TRBV19 and TRBJ2-5; D might be TRBD2 (5 bases). This CDR3 spans 13 amino acids. V shed 1 base and J shed 2 bases, with 5 bases lying between them. Germline CDR1 reads LNHDA; CDR2 reads SQIVND (reference sequence). CDR3 DNA: TGTGCCAGTAGTATAGCGGGGCAAGAGACCCAGTACTTC. This translates into CASSIAGQETQYF.

V usage is TRBV5-8 and J usage is TRBJ2-5; D might be TRBD2 (5 bases). This CDR3 spans 14 amino acids. V lost 7 bases to trimming and J lost 5 bases, with 18 bases between them. CDR1 SGHTS and CDR2 YDEGEE come from the germline V gene. CDR3 bases: TGTGCCAGCGAATATCTAGCCACTCGGGAGACCCAGTACTTC. This sequence encodes CASEYLATRETQYF.

This clone showed up just a few times. This chain links TRBV5-6 with TRBJ1-1; D is unresolved. Trimming removed 1 base from V and 6 bases from J, with 7 bases in between. This CDR3 region has 12 residues. The V gene's germline CDR1 is SGHDT and CDR2 YYEEEE. The CDR3 region is CASSLWRAEAFF. The CDR3 DNA reads TGTGCCAGCAGCTTGTGGCGGGCTGAAGCTTTCTTT.

This clone was picked up a small number of times. V and J are TRBV6-1 and TRBJ1-1; D ambiguous. This CDR3 is built from 15 residues. Trimming stripped 2 bases from V and 1 base from J, with 11 bases between. Per germline, CDR1 MNHNS and CDR2 SASEGT. The CDR3 nucleotides read TGTGCCAGCAGTGAATTTATGTTTTCGAACACTGAAGCTTTCTTT. Its protein product is CASSEFMFSNTEAFF.

This chain joins TRBV7-3 and TRBJ2-1; 10 bases map to TRBD2. Looked up from germline, CDR1 is SGHTA and CDR2 is FQGTGA. The CDR3 extends over 15 amino acids. With V trimmed by 4 bases and J by 10 bases, 10 bases remained unmatched. The CDR3 is CASSSLAGVPSEQFF. In nucleotides, the CDR3 is TGTGCCAGCAGCTCTCTAGCGGGGGTGCCATCGGAGCAGTTCTTC.

This clone showed up just a few times. This sequence joins TRBV4-1 and TRBJ2-5; TRBD2 matches 9 bases. The tail of the sequence fits TRBJ2-7 better, so the J call may be wrong. The CDR3 runs 18 residues. The germline V gene has CDR1 MGHRA and CDR2 YSYEKL. The CDR3 here is CASSQEPGLATNSYEQYF. The CDR3 DNA reads as TGCGCCAGCAGCCAGGAACCGGGACTAGCCACAAACTCCTACGAGCAGTACTTC.

The CDR3 loop reads CASSPRTSGEYNEQFF. For the CDR3, the DNA is TGTGCCAGCAGCCCACGGACTAGCGGGGAATACAATGAGCAGTTCTTC. The chain has TRBV11-1 and TRBJ2-1, with 12 bases fitting TRBD2. CDR1 and CDR2 from the germline V gene are SGHAT and FQDESV (reference sequence). This CDR3 is 16 amino acids long. J gave up 4 bases and V 5 bases, and 6 bases lay outside the gene matches.

V usage is TRBV19 and J usage is TRBJ2-3; 10 bases align to TRBD1. Trimming removed 5 bases from V and 4 bases from J; junction bases left unmatched: 3. The CDR3 contains 14 residues. In germline, CDR1 is LNHDA, CDR2 SQIVND (reference sequence). The CDR3 spells CASSGQGGPDTQYF. The CDR3 nucleotides read TGTGCCAGTAGTGGACAGGGGGGGCCAGATACGCAGTATTTT.

The chain combines TRBV6-1 with TRBJ2-6, with 8 bases aligning to TRBD1. Germline-derived CDR1 and CDR2 are MNHNS and SASEGT. Losses at the gene ends were 6 bases for V and 2 bases for J; bases not matched to a gene: 3. The CDR3 is made up of 15 amino acids. CDR3 in DNA: TGTGCCAGCAGATCAGGGGGCACTGGGGCCAACGTCCTGACTTTC. Translation gives CASRSGGTGANVLTF.

The rearrangement joins TRBV7-9 to TRBJ2-3; D not certain. Germline V gives CDR1 SEHNR, CDR2 FQNEAQ (reference sequence). CDR3 length: 12 amino acids. With 7 bases removed from V and 10 bases from J, the gap between germline ends came to 15 bases. Here the CDR3 reads CASTVESFAQYF. CDR3 sequence (DNA): TGTGCCAGCACGGTAGAGAGTTTCGCGCAGTATTTT.

This clone was found once. This rearrangement joins TRBV9 to TRBJ1-2; 9 bases line up with TRBD1. CDR1 SGDLS and CDR2 YYNGEE come from the germline V gene. J gave up 7 bases and V 1 base, and 14 bases lay outside the gene matches. The CDR3 spans 17 residues. CDR3: CASSVHGGRDRVRGYTF. The CDR3 DNA is TGTGCCAGCAGCGTACACGGGGGGAGGGACAGGGTTCGTGGCTACACCTTC.

The V call is TRBV27, the J call TRBJ2-1; D unclear. V was cut by 8 bases and J by 0 bases, with 14 bases left in between. The germline V gene has CDR1 MNHEY and CDR2 SMNVEV (reference sequence). This CDR3 comprises 15 residues. The CDR3 loop is CASQDLLSSYNEQFF. CDR3 coding DNA: TGTGCCAGCCAGGATCTCCTAAGCTCCTACAATGAGCAGTTCTTC.

The V call is TRBV11-1, the J call TRBJ1-1; D ambiguous. V was clipped by 6 bases and J by 4 bases, with 12 bases between them. The CDR3 length is 13 residues. The germline V gene encodes CDR1 SGHAT and CDR2 FQDESV (reference sequence). The DNA of the CDR3 is TGTGCCAGCAGTACCCGACACTCCACTGAAGCTTTCTTT. Its translation: CASSTRHSTEAFF.

This clone was counted a few times. The rearrangement uses TRBV10-3 and TRBJ2-5; D may be TRBD2 (5 bases). V lost 4 bases and J lost 5, with 8 bases in between. There are 12 residues in the CDR3. Germline CDR1 is ENHRY and CDR2 is SYGVKD. The DNA for the CDR3 is TGTGCCATCAGTGGGAGAGGGGAGACCCAGTACTTC. Translation: CAISGRGETQYF.

The chain uses TRBV6-5 and TRBJ1-1; TRBD1 agrees at 8 bases. The CDR3 sequence is 15 residues long. Trimming at V came to 5 bases and at J to 4 bases, leaving 9 bases not matched to a gene. From germline, CDR1 is MNHEY and CDR2 SVGAGI. This chain's CDR3 is CASSPGQGRSTEAFF. CDR3 in DNA: TGTGCCAGCAGTCCTGGACAGGGCCGGAGCACTGAAGCTTTCTTT.

The chain combines TRBV7-9 with TRBJ2-1, with a tentative D call TRBD1 (6 bases). This CDR3 contains 14 residues. From germline, CDR1 is SEHNR and CDR2 FQNEAQ (reference sequence). V was cut by 5 bases and J by 7 bases, with 15 bases left in between. The CDR3 region is CASSAQGSLNEQFF. Here the CDR3 DNA reads TGTGCCAGCAGCGCACAGGGATCCCTAAATGAGCAGTTCTTC.

The V gene is TRBV27, the J gene TRBJ1-2, with TRBD1 matching over 8 bases. CDR1 and CDR2 from the germline V gene are MNHEY and SMNVEV (reference sequence). The ends lost 2 bases at V and 10 bases at J; junction bases unmatched: 12. The CDR3 consists of 15 residues. CDR3 in amino acids: CASSLPDRGVFPYTF. As DNA, the CDR3 is TGTGCCAGCAGTTTACCCGACAGGGGCGTCTTTCCCTACACCTTC.

Comment on this clone: One end of the junction fails to match germline, which may point to a read error. The chain employs TRBV5-6 and TRBJ1-3; TRBD1 matches at 7 bases. This CDR3 is built from 15 residues. Germline V CDR1 and CDR2: SGHDT, YYEEEE. The CDR3 coding sequence is TGTGCCAGCAGTACTGGGACAGTTGCTGGAAACACTATATATTTT. This translates into CASSTGTVAGNTIYF. Filled out from reference TRBV5-6 and TRBJ1-3, the complete variable domain reads DAGVTQSPTHLIKTRGQQVTLRCSPKSGHDTVSWYQQALGQGPQFIFQYYEEEERQRGNFPDRFSGHQFPNYSSELNVNALLLGDSALYLCASSTGTVAGNTIYFGEGSWLTVV.

The V gene is TRBV5-1, the J gene TRBJ2-5; the D gene is possibly TRBD2 (6 bases). The germline V gene has CDR1 SGHRS and CDR2 YFSETQ. The CDR3 loop spans 14 amino acids. Trimming left V 4 bases short and J 5 bases short, with 15 bases between. The CDR3 loop reads CASSISSALETQYF. The CDR3 coding sequence is TGCGCCAGCAGCATCTCTAGCGCGTTGGAGACCCAGTACTTC.

The chain has TRBV27 and TRBJ2-1; D is undetermined. V was cut by 3 bases and J by 5 bases, with 2 bases left in between. The CDR3 has 11 residues. CDR1 and CDR2 (germline): MNHEY, SMNVEV (reference sequence). CDR3 residues: CASSFNNEQFF. The CDR3 bases are TGTGCCAGCAGTTTCAACAATGAGCAGTTCTTC.